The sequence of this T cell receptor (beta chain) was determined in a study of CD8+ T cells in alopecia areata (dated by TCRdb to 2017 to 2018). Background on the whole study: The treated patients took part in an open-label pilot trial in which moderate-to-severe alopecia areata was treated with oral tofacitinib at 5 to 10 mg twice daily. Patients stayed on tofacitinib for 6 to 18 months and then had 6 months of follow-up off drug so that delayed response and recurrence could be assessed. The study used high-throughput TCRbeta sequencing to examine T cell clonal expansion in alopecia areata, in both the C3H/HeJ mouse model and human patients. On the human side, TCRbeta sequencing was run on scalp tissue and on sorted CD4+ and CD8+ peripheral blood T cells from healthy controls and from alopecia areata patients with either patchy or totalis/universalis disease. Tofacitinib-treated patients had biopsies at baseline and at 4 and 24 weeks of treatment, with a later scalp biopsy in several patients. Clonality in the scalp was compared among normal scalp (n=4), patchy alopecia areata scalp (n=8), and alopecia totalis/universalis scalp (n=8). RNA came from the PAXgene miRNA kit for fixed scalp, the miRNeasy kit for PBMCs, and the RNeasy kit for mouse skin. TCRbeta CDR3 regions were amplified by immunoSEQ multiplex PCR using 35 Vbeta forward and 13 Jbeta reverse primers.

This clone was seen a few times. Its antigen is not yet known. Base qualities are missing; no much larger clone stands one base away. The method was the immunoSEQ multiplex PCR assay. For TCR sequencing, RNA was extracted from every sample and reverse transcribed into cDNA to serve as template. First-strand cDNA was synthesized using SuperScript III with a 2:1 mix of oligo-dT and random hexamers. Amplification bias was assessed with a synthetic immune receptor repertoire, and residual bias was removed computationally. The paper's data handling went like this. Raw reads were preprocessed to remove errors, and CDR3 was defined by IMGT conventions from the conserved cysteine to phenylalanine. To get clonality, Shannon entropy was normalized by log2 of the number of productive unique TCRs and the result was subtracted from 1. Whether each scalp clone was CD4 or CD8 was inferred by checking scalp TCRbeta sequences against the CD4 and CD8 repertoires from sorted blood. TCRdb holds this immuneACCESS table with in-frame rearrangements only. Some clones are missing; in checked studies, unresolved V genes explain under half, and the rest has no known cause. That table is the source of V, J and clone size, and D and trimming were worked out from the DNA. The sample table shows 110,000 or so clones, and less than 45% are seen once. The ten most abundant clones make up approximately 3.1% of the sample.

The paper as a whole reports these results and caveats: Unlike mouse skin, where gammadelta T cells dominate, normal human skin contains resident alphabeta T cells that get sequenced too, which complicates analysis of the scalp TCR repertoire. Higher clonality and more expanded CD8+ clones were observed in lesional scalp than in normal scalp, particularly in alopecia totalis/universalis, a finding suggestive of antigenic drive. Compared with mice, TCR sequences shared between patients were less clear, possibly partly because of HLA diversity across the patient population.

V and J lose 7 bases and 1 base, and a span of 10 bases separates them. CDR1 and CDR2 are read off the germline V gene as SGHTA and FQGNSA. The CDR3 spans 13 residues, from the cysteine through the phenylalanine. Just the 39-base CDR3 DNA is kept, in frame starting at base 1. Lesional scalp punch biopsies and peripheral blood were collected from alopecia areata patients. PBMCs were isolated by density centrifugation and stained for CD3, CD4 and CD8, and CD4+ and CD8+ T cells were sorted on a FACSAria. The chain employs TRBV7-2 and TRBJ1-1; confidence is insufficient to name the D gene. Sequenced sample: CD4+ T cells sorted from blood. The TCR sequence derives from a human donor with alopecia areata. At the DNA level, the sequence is TGTGCCAGCACCTCTTTCTCGAACACTGAAGCTTTCTTT. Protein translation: CASTSFSNTEAFF.